These T cell receptor beta chains were read from a single sample in a study of T cell responses to AZD1222 COVID-19 vaccine. Assay: immunoSEQ multiplex PCR; the TCRdb copy retains only in-frame clones and omits some. The sample lists around 140,000 clones, approximately 91% seen once, with 1.5% to 2% in the top ten. The sample in question was peripheral blood, obtained on day 0 of AZD1222 vaccination. All receptors derive from an adult in good health. Each CDR3 is given without its conserved first and last residue. Fields, in order: clone size, D gene, J gene, V gene, CDR3 protein. The D gene is left open where the match is weak. Clone size is not always given. Where it is, it says once, few, many or a class for expanded clones.

-	-	TRBJ1-1	TRBV4-2	ASSQGPPDGNTEAF
-	TRBD1	TRBJ1-2	TRBV9	ASSPHPQGGYT
-	-	TRBJ1-5	TRBV5-6	ASSPMNRGNQPQH
-	-	TRBJ1-2	TRBV5-6	ASRGGGAYGYT
-	-	TRBJ2-2	TRBV6-4	ASSETASDTGELF
-	-	TRBJ1-3	TRBV24-1	ATSDSDSSGNTIY
-	-	TRBJ1-2	TRBV7-3	ASSPEGGYGYT
-	-	TRBJ1-1	TRBV19	ASSILAAGPNTEAF
once	TRBD2	TRBJ2-2	TRBV5-1	ASSRLAGVVGELF
-	TRBD1	TRBJ1-1	TRBV19	ASISRGVNTEAF
-	-	TRBJ1-1	TRBV28	ASSRGEAF
-	-	TRBJ1-3	TRBV4-3	ASSPEQGASGNTIY
once	-	TRBJ2-2	TRBV4-3	ASSQFASNTGELF
-	-	TRBJ1-1	TRBV25-1	ASSALGGDHTEAF
once	-	TRBJ1-1	TRBV10-3	AISDGTQAF
-	-	TRBJ1-5	TRBV4-2	ASSQDRALGQPQH
once	-	TRBJ1-5	TRBV15	ATSREGARINQPQH
once	-	TRBJ2-3	TRBV7-9	ASSLGAGVDTQY
-	TRBD1	TRBJ1-4	TRBV5-4	ASSPGQGGEKLF
-	-	TRBJ1-4	TRBV27	ASMRFGVNEKLF
-	TRBD2	TRBJ2-3	TRBV6-4	ASSVGLAGTDTQY
-	-	TRBJ2-5	TRBV6-5	ASSWGDQETQY
few	-	TRBJ2-7	TRBV19	ASSITSSYEQY
-	TRBD1	TRBJ2-3	TRBV14	ASRYGTETDTQY
-	-	TRBJ1-5	TRBV10-1	ASSESRETEGQPQH
-	-	TRBJ1-1	TRBV7-3	ASSLLVGMNTEAF
once	TRBD1	TRBJ1-1	TRBV27	ASKGQDRIARNTEAF
once	TRBD2	TRBJ2-1	TRBV29-1	SSTSGEQF
-	-	TRBJ1-4	TRBV21-1	ASSKGFLDATNEKLF
-	-	TRBJ2-1	TRBV19	ASSRSGPYNEQF
few	TRBD2	TRBJ2-7	TRBV6-5	ASTTGTSESYEQY
few	TRBD1	TRBJ1-2	TRBV28	ASSLPGTGGYGYT
-	-	TRBJ1-5	TRBV13	ASSLAGRYQPQH
-	-	TRBJ2-3	TRBV7-6	ASSPKLERTDTQY
-	-	TRBJ1-2	TRBV19	ASSSRHRGDYGYT
-	-	TRBJ2-1	TRBV3-1/TRBV3-2	APNANEQF
few	TRBD1	TRBJ1-6	TRBV30	ARADREGSPLH
-	-	TRBJ1-5	TRBV19	ASNPSGGGGQPQH
-	-	TRBJ2-1	TRBV9	ASSVDSPARNEQF
-	-	TRBJ1-2	TRBV30	AWSFDYGYT
once	TRBD1	TRBJ2-7	TRBV27	ASSLAPTGAYEQY
-	-	TRBJ1-2	TRBV3-1/TRBV3-2	ASSQVEGGYT
-	-	TRBJ1-5	TRBV5-6	ASSPSGGGFNQPQH
-	-	TRBJ2-7	TRBV11-2	ASGPIRGEQY